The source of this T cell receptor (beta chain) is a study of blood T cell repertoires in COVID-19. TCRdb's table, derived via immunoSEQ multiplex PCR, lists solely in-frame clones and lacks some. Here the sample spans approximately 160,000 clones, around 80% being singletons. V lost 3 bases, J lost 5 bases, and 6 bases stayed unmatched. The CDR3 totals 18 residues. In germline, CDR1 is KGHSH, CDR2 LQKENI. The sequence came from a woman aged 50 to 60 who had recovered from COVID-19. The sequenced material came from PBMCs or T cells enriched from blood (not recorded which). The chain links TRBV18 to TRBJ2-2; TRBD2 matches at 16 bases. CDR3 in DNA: TGTGCCAGCTCACCTGGGACTAGCGGGAGGGCCTTTACCGGGGAGCTGTTTTTT. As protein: CASSPGTSGRAFTGELFF. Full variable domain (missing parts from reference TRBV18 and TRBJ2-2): NAGVMQNPRHLVRRRGQEARLRCSPMKGHSHVYWYRQLPEEGLKFMVYLQKENIIDESGMPKERFSAEFPKEGPSILRIQQVVRGDSAAYFCASSPGTSGRAFTGELFFGEGSRLTVL.